This T cell receptor (beta chain) was retrieved from a study of T cells after yellow fever vaccination. Study results and limitations: The study found a weaker secondary response that peaked faster, day 5 versus 15. Clones from primary vaccination mostly reappeared after the booster (around 97% CD4, roughly 87% CD8).

As concerns this clonotype: Its target is not known.

A universal primer site and UMIs were added as TCR cDNA was made by 5'RACE template switching. TCRdb ran MiXCR on the 5' RACE reads and lists one entry per CDR3 protein. The table shows approximately 120,000 distinct CDR3 sequences, with 7.5% to 10% occurring only once. V was clipped by 5 bases and J by 6 bases, with 19 bases between them. The CDR3 consists of 16 residues. The germline V gene encodes CDR1 SGHAT and CDR2 FQNNGV. This clonotype originated in a man aged 18 to 30 who received the YFV17D yellow fever vaccine. Sample: CD8+ T cells sorted from PBMCs, taken on the day of the yellow fever booster vaccination. V and J are TRBV11-2 and TRBJ1-4; D is perhaps TRBD1 (5 bases). CDR3 nucleotides: TGTGCCAGCAGCGACCTCTCGTCAGGGCGTGATGAAAAACTGTTTTTT. Its protein is CASSDLSSGRDEKLFF. The full variable domain, with the rest looked up from reference TRBV11-2 and TRBJ1-4, is EAGVAQSPRYKIIEKRQSVAFWCNPISGHATLYWYQQILGQGPKLLIQFQNNGVVDDSQLPKDRFSAERLKGVDSTLKIQPAKLEDSAVYLCASSDLSSGRDEKLFFGSGTQLSVL.